The T cell receptor (beta chain) under discussion was sequenced for a study of radiotherapy plus CTLA-4 blockade in lung cancer. Whole-study results and caveats: Interferon-beta and early blood T cell clone dynamics reportedly predicted response best. After radiotherapy and ipilimumab, tumor-derived clones expanded in peripheral blood.

About this clone itself: No antigen is known for it.

The study treated chemo-refractory metastatic non-small-cell lung cancer patients with focal radiation plus ipilimumab CTLA-4 blockade. Libraries were prepared by immunoSEQ multiplex PCR; TCRdb keeps only in-frame clonotypes and omits some of them. Of tens of thousands of clones listed, 87% are singletons. This CDR3 region has 12 residues. With 2 bases removed from V and 7 bases from J, the gap between germline ends came to 6 bases. Germline lookup yields CDR1 MNHNY and CDR2 SVGAGI (reference sequence). This clonotype was sampled from a human donor with non-small cell lung cancer that progressed on radiotherapy plus ipilimumab. The sequencing here drew on peripheral blood, taken from a patient treated with radiotherapy plus ipilimumab. The chain uses TRBV6-6 and TRBJ2-1, with D uncertain. In nucleotides, the CDR3 is TGTGCCAGCAGTTACCCTGGGAATGAGCAGTTCTTC. Translating it yields CASSYPGNEQFF.